These 14 T cell receptor beta chains were all obtained from the same sample, sequenced in a study of T cells in Graves' hyperthyroidism and ophthalmopathy (dated by TCRdb to between 2018 and 2021). Libraries were constructed by multiplex PCR. Sequencing relied on an Illumina HiSeq 2000. TCR beta CDR3 regions were amplified from RNA transcripts. The first round of RT-PCR for the TCR CDR3 was performed with the HTBI primer set and the Qiagen OneStep RT-PCR kit. In-frame beta chains were kept once TCRdb had trimmed the public reads at Q25 with fastp and called clones with MiXCR. Rows with a matching CDR3 protein are joined into one entry that keeps the most common DNA and genes. This sample comprises about 520,000 distinct CDR3 sequences, around a quarter of them detected only once. Roughly 10% of the sample goes to the ten largest clones. The specimen sequenced was blood. The receptors derive from a woman in her 30s with Graves' ophthalmopathy.

The chain uses TRBV6-5 and TRBJ2-7; no clear D gene. The length of the CDR3 is 14 residues. Germline assignment: CDR1 MNHEY and CDR2 SVGAGI. V lost 0 bases and J lost 4, with 10 bases in between. The CDR3: CASSYSSTAYEQYF. In DNA form, the CDR3 reads TGTGCCAGCAGTTACTCGTCCACCGCTTACGAGCAGTACTTC.

The chain uses TRBV29-1 and TRBJ2-7; D is perhaps TRBD2 (5 bases). Germline V gene lookup returns CDR1 SQVTM and CDR2 ANQGSEA. V was clipped by 4 bases and J by 3 bases, with 16 bases between them. The length of the CDR3 is 14 residues. The CDR3 loop reads CSVGSGFPNYEQYF. In DNA form, the CDR3 reads TGCAGCGTTGGGTCGGGGTTCCCCAACTACGAGCAGTACTTC.

This clonotype was recorded at least ten times. The chain has TRBV5-1 and TRBJ2-2; D gene ambiguous. The CDR3 runs to 16 residues. The V gene's germline CDR1 is SGHRS and CDR2 YFSETQ. The V end lost 5 bases, the J end lost 3 bases, and 17 bases lay between the germline ends. The CDR3 bases are TGCGCCAGCAGTCTTGACGGTGGGGTGGACACCGGGGAGCTGTTTTTT. Its protein product is CASSLDGGVDTGELFF.

This sequence joins TRBV6-2 or TRBV6-3 and TRBJ1-3, with TRBD1 as a possible D gene (6 bases). Per germline, CDR1 MNHEY and CDR2 SVGEGT. The V and J ends lost 2 bases and 0 bases respectively, with 11 bases between them. This CDR3 has 16 amino acids. DNA of the CDR3: TGTGCCAGCAGTTACGACAGGATGAGCTCTGGAAACACCATATATTTT. As protein: CASSYDRMSSGNTIYF.

V and J are TRBV25-1 and TRBJ1-5; no clear D gene. This CDR3 has 15 amino acids. V dropped 1 base and J dropped 6 bases, with 13 bases sitting between them. The V gene's germline CDR1 is MGHDK and CDR2 SYGVNS. The chain's CDR3 is CASSELGRVFQPQHF. The DNA of the CDR3 is TGTGCCAGCAGTGAATTAGGGAGGGTGTTTCAGCCCCAGCATTTT.

The chain uses TRBV4-1 and TRBJ1-1, with 11 bases that match TRBD1. Germline V gene sequence: CDR1 MGHRA, CDR2 YSYEKL. The CDR3 runs to 17 residues. J lost 3 bases, V lost 1 base, and 7 bases had no gene match. The CDR3 DNA is TGCGCCAGCAGCCAAGGGACAGGGGGCGTATATGACACTGAAGCTTTCTTT. It codes for CASSQGTGGVYDTEAFF.

This chain connects TRBV7-3 to TRBJ2-6, with D unclear. CDR1 SGHTA and CDR2 FQGTGA come from the germline V gene. The V end was cut by 5 bases, the J end by 0 bases, with 17 bases between. This CDR3 contains 18 residues. CDR3: CASSLWSGTLSGANVLTF. The CDR3 DNA reads TGTGCCAGCAGCCTTTGGTCCGGTACCCTCTCTGGGGCCAACGTCCTGACTTTC.

This clonotype was counted at least ten times. V is TRBV27 and J is TRBJ2-7, with 7 positions matching TRBD2. Germline CDR1 is MNHEY and CDR2 is SMNVEV (reference sequence). V was clipped by 1 base and J by 2 bases; unmatched bases: 5. This CDR3 is built from 15 residues. In nucleotides, the CDR3 is TGTGCCAGCAGTTTATGGGGCGGGGGAACCTACGAGCAGTACTTC. The encoded protein is CASSLWGGGTYEQYF.

This clonotype was seen ten or more times. The chain links TRBV6-2 or TRBV6-3 to TRBJ2-7; no clear D gene. Germline V gene data show CDR1 as MNHEY and CDR2 as SVGEGT. The CDR3 covers 12 residues. V lost 0 bases and J 7 bases, leaving 7 bases between the germline ends. CDR3 sequence reads: CASSYSVGEQYF. CDR3 in DNA: TGTGCCAGCAGTTACTCGGTGGGAGAGCAGTACTTC.

The sample holds many counts of this clonotype. The chain uses TRBV6-5 and TRBJ1-1; unclear D gene. Germline CDR1 MNHEY, CDR2 SVGAGI. The V end was cut by 2 bases, the J end by 5 bases, with 6 bases between. The CDR3 extends over 12 amino acids. CDR3 protein: CASSYLETEAFF. CDR3 DNA sequence: TGTGCCAGCAGTTACCTAGAGACTGAAGCTTTCTTT.

The chain has TRBV6-2 or TRBV6-3 and TRBJ2-7; 7 nucleotides agree with TRBD1. The CDR3 contains 17 residues. CDR1 and CDR2 (germline): MNHEY, SVGEGT. Trimming removed 0 bases from V and 2 bases from J; junction bases left unmatched: 10. CDR3 residues: CASSYSPVNRGPYEQYF. The CDR3 DNA reads TGTGCCAGCAGTTACTCGCCGGTGAACAGGGGACCCTACGAGCAGTACTTC.

This clonotype was counted many times. The chain links TRBV5-6 to TRBJ1-1; possible D gene TRBD1, 5 bases. CDR3 length equals 14 residues. V shed 0 bases and J shed 4 bases, with 10 bases lying between them. Germline CDR1 SGHDT, CDR2 YYEEEE. As DNA, the CDR3 is TGTGCCAGCAGCTTGGTCGCAGGGAGCACTGAAGCTTTCTTT. This translates into CASSLVAGSTEAFF.

This clonotype has ten or more counts. The genes are TRBV10-3 and TRBJ2-2; 12 bases are a match to TRBD1. The germline V gene encodes CDR1 ENHRY and CDR2 SYGVKD. CDR3 size: 18 residues. V lost 4 bases, J lost 6 bases, and 12 bases stayed unmatched. CDR3 in amino acids: CAISARDRGRGVAGELFF. As DNA, the CDR3 is TGTGCCATCAGTGCCCGGGACAGGGGGCGAGGGGTAGCCGGGGAGCTGTTTTTT.

Many counts were recorded for this clonotype. The rearrangement links TRBV20-1 to TRBJ1-2; no firm D call. The V end was cut by 1 base, the J end by 4 bases, with 10 bases between. The CDR3 is made up of 13 amino acids. The V gene's germline CDR1 is DFQATT and CDR2 SNEGSKA (reference sequence). The CDR3, as DNA: TGCAGTGCTAGAGTTGAGCAGATCTATGGCTACACCTTC. Translated: CSARVEQIYGYTF.